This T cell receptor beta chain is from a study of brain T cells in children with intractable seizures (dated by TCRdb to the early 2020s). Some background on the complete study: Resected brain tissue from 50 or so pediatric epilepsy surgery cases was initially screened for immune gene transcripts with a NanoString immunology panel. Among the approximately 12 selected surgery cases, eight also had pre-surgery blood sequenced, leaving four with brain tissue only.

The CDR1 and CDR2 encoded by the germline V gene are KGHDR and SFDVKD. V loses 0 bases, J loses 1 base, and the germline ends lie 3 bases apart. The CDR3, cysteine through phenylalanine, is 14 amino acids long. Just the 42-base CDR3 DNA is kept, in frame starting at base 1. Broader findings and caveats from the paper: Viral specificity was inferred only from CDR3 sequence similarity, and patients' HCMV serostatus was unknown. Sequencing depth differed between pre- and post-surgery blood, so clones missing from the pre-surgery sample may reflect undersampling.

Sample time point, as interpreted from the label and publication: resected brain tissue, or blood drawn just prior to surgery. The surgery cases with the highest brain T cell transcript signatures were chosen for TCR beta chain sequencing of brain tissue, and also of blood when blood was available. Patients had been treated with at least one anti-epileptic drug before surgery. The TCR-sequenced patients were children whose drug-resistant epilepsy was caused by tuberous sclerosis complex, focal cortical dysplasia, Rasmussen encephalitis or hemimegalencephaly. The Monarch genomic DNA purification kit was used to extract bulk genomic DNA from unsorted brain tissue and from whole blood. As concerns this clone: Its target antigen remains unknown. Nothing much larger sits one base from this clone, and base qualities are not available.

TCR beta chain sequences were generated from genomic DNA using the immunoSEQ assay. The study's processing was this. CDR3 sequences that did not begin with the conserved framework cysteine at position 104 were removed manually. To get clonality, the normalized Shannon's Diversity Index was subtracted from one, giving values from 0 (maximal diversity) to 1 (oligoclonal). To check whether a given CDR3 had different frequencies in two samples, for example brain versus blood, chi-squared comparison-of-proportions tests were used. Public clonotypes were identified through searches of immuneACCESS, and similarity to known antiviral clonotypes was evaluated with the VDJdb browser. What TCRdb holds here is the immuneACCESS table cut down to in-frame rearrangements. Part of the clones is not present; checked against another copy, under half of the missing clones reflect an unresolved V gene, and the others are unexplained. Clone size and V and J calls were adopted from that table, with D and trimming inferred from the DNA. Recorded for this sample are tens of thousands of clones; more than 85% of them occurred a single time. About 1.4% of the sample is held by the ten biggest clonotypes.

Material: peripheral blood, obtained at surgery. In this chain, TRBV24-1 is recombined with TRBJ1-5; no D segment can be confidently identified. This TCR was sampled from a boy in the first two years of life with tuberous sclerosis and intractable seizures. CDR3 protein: CATSDLDSNQPQHF. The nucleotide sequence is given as TGTGCCACCAGTGATTTGGACAGCAATCAGCCCCAGCATTTT.